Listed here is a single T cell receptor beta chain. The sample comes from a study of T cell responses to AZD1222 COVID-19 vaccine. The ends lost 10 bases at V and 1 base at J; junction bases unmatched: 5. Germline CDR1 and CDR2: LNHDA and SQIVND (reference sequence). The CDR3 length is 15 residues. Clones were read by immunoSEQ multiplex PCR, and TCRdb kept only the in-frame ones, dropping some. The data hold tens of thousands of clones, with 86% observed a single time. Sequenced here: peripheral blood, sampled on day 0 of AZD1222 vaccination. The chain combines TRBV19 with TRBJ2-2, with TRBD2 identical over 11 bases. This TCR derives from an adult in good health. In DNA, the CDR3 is TGTGCCACTCGACTAGCGGGACGGAACACCGGGGAGCTGTTTTTT. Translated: CATRLAGRNTGELFF.